One T cell receptor beta chain is described in this entry. Its antigen is not yet known. Base-call qualities are not available, and no considerably larger clone is one nucleotide away. The entry originates in a study (dated by TCRdb to about 2015). Broadly, across the study: The study examined whether tumor-infiltrating Tregs in breast cancer are drawn from blood Tregs or arise in situ by conversion from other CD4+ T cell subsets. Results the study describes overall, beyond this receptor: The validation in the larger cohort was limited to a single TCR beta V-J rearrangement instead of whole repertoires. The greatest overlap of tumor-infiltrating Treg TCR alpha and beta sequences was with tumor naive CD4+ T cells, followed next by blood naive CD4+ T cells. Tumor memory CD4+ T cell TCR gene usage clustered with blood and lymph node memory CD4+ cells and lymph node naive CD4+ cells.

The Miltenyi Naive CD4+ T Cell Isolation kit was used to purify naive CD4+ T cells, and Tregs were depleted with CD25 microbeads. Tregs, naive and memory CD4+ T cells from tumor, blood and ipsilateral draining lymph nodes of five breast cancer patients underwent full-length TCR alpha and beta sequencing. Tumor tissue, along with lymph nodes from ipsilateral axillary dissection, was perfused with PBS, minced, and then digested using collagenase I and hyaluronidase. A purity exceeding 90% was confirmed by FACS for the sorted cell populations. CDR1 is given as SGHRS and CDR2 as YFSETQ, both from the germline V gene. The CDR3 runs 13 residues from the cysteine to the phenylalanine. The kept DNA is CDR3 alone, 39 bases in frame from the first base. V loses 4 bases, J loses 5 bases, and the germline ends lie 9 bases apart. Amplification of full-length TCR variable regions was done by 5' RACE PCR using constant-region reverse primers, and this step was followed by semi-nested PCR with Nested Universal Primer A. The ReliaPrep RNA Cell Miniprep System was used to extract total RNA, which was then reverse transcribed into 5'RACE-ready cDNA with the SMARTer RACE 5'/3' Kit. Full-length TCR alpha and beta libraries were barcoded with multiplex adaptors and sequenced on an Illumina MiSeq. The original methods were these. For each of nine subset-tissue groups, sequencing data from the five patients were pooled, and the groups were then compared using unsupervised clustering of TCR gene usage. The Morisita-Horn index, with shared sequences weighted by their contribution to each repertoire, was used to calculate repertoire similarity. TCRdb passed the public sequencing reads through fastp at Q25 and MiXCR, retaining productive beta sequences. CDR3 protein duplicates are merged, each entry listing the most common genes and DNA. Here the V and J calls rest on TCRdb's processing, not on the authors' analysis. Here the sample has some 62,000 distinct CDR3 sequences; around 30% occur a single time. The top ten clonotypes cover 2.3% of the sample.

The sequence links TRBV5-1 to TRBJ2-2; no confident D gene assignment can be made. This receptor was obtained from a female donor with breast cancer. Material: tumor-infiltrating naive CD4+ T cells sorted from the breast tumor. In light of the paper, this sample's cell subset or site label describes: naive CD4+ T cells, CD4+CD45RA+CD25-. The CDR3 region: CASSTYSTGELFF. The DNA sequence is TGCGCCAGCAGCACGTACAGTACCGGGGAGCTGTTTTTT.